This T cell receptor (beta chain) was recovered during a study of CD8+CD57+ T cells in acquired aplastic anemia. Looking at the study overall: Sorted CD4+ and CD8+ cells yielded around 3.2 ug of DNA on average.

V shed 2 bases and J shed 0 bases, with 10 bases lying between them. The CDR3 spans 15 residues. Germline V gene sequence: CDR1 SGHVS, CDR2 FNYEAQ. It was genomic DNA that served as the template for profiling TCR beta VDJ and CDR3. In TCRdb, the reads were re-called with MiXCR into one record per CDR3 protein. The sample carries more than 100,000 distinct CDR3 sequences, less than 45% recorded once. This receptor was identified in a human donor in good health, serving as a control. Sequencing used sorted CD4+, CD8+, or CD8+CD57+ T cells (not recorded which) from PBMCs. The chain has TRBV7-6 and TRBJ1-2; no reliable D call. CDR3 loop: CASSLRSGSNYGYTF. DNA of the CDR3: TGTGCCAGCAGCTTAAGGTCTGGGTCTAACTATGGCTACACCTTC.